The 22 T cell receptor beta chains below come from one sample, sequenced in a study of PD-1 blockade in classical Hodgkin lymphoma. Only in-frame clones appear in the TCRdb table, and some are missing; sequencing was by immunoSEQ multiplex PCR. The sample includes fewer than 30,000 clones, approximately 79% of them seen just once. Time point of the sample: cycle 4 day 1 (C4D1), after less than seven weeks of nivolumab. Every single patient, without exception, relapsed after autologous stem cell transplantation, and brentuximab vedotin exposure varied. Magnetic negative selection served to purify CD4+ T cells out of PBMCs that had been thawed. The sequenced sample was CD4+ T cells from blood, obtained before the fourth cycle of nivolumab. These receptors all come from a human donor with classical Hodgkin lymphoma.

V usage is TRBV19 and J usage is TRBJ1-5; unclear D gene. The CDR3 extends over 14 amino acids. CDR1 and CDR2 (germline): LNHDA, SQIVND (reference sequence). V was cut by 5 bases and J by 1 base, with 9 bases left in between. CDR3 region: CASSWLGSNQPQHF. CDR3 nucleotides: TGTGCCAGTAGTTGGCTGGGAAGCAATCAGCCCCAGCATTTT.

The chain combines TRBV5-4 with TRBJ1-2; no firm D call. V was shortened by 1 base and J by 2 bases, with 6 bases between the two germline ends. CDR1 is SGHNT and CDR2 is YYREEE in the germline V gene (reference sequence). The CDR3 extends over 13 amino acids. The CDR3 DNA is TGTGCCAGCAGCTTGACAGAGAACTATGGCTACACCTTC. As protein: CASSLTENYGYTF. Full variable domain (rest looked up from reference TRBV5-4 and TRBJ1-2): ETGVTQSPTHLIKTRGQQVTLRCSSQSGHNTVSWYQQALGQGPQFIFQYYREEENGRGNFPPRFSGLQFPNYSSELNVNALELDDSALYLCASSLTENYGYTFGSGTRLTVV.

This chain joins TRBV11-1 and TRBJ2-2, with 7 bases aligning to TRBD1. Per the germline V gene, CDR1 is SGHAT and CDR2 is FQDESV (reference sequence). V gave up 4 bases and J gave up 1 base; unmatched junction bases: 9. CDR3 size: 17 residues. The CDR3 DNA sequence: TGTGCCAGCAGCTACGAAGGGGGCTGGGGGAACACCGGGGAGCTGTTTTTT. This gives the protein CASSYEGGWGNTGELFF.

The chain links TRBV5-1 to TRBJ1-2; no definite D call. This CDR3 region has 14 residues. Germline CDR1 is SGHRS and CDR2 is YFSETQ. Trimming cost V 0 bases and J 2 bases, with 8 bases left between them. CDR3 coding DNA: TGCGCCAGCAGCTTGGGACACCCAAACTATGGCTACACCTTC. This gives the protein CASSLGHPNYGYTF.

This sequence joins TRBV5-4 and TRBJ2-5; a possible D gene is TRBD1 (6 bases). The CDR3 contains 15 residues. Trimming removed 3 bases from V and 5 bases from J, with 17 bases in between. Germline-derived CDR1 and CDR2 are SGHNT and YYREEE (reference sequence). CDR3 coding DNA: TGTGCCAGCAGCTCTCCAGGAACAGGGTGGGAGACCCAGTACTTC. This gives the protein CASSSPGTGWETQYF.

The gene calls are TRBV7-6 and TRBJ2-2, with TRBD1 matching 7 bases. This CDR3 is built from 15 residues. Germline lookup yields CDR1 SGHVS and CDR2 FNYEAQ. V was pared by 5 bases and J by 0 bases, with 3 bases of the junction left unmatched. CDR3: CASSPGTANTGELFF. The CDR3 DNA reads TGTGCCAGCAGCCCAGGGACAGCGAACACCGGGGAGCTGTTTTTT.

The chain couples TRBV7-3 to TRBJ1-1, with D hard to call. Germline V gene data show CDR1 as SGHTA and CDR2 as FQGTGA. V was trimmed by 0 bases and J by 1 base, leaving 3 bases between them. This CDR3 has 13 amino acids. Here the CDR3 reads CASSLTRNTEAFF. In nucleotides, the CDR3 is TGTGCCAGCAGCTTAACGAGGAACACTGAAGCTTTCTTT.

This chain connects TRBV5-4 to TRBJ2-3; D might be TRBD1 or TRBD2, each matching 5 bases. The CDR3 runs 14 residues. V was pared by 3 bases and J by 0 bases, with 8 bases between. Germline assignment: CDR1 SGHNT and CDR2 YYREEE (reference sequence). The CDR3 loop is CASSWWDSTDTQYF. The CDR3 bases are TGTGCCAGCAGCTGGTGGGACAGCACAGATACGCAGTATTTT.

DNA for the CDR3: TGTGCCAGCAGTTACTCGGGGCGGGGGGGCCTCAATGAGCAGTTCTTC. Residues: CASSYSGRGGLNEQFF. The J gene is TRBJ2-1, the V gene TRBV6-5; 9 bases map to TRBD2. V lost 0 bases, J lost 6 bases, and 6 bases stayed unmatched. CDR1 is MNHEY, CDR2 SVGAGI, per germline. The CDR3 sequence is 16 residues long.

The genes are TRBV18 and TRBJ2-3; TRBD2 aligns across 12 bases. CDR1 and CDR2 from the germline V gene are KGHSH and LQKENI. The V gene end was trimmed by 2 bases and the J gene end by 0 bases; junction bases not matched to a gene: 0. The CDR3 totals 16 residues. CDR3: CASSPTSGGSTDTQYF. Here the CDR3 DNA reads TGTGCCAGCTCACCAACTAGCGGGGGGAGCACAGATACGCAGTATTTT.

The table lists this clone with a count of one. The chain has TRBV11-3 and TRBJ2-3; 8 bases are shared with TRBD2. The CDR3 length is 14 residues. Germline loops: CDR1 SGHNT, CDR2 YENEEA. V shed 4 bases, J shed 4 bases, and the junction held 4 bases outside the gene matches. The CDR3 loop reads CASSSGGASDTQYF. As DNA, the CDR3 is TGTGCCAGCAGCTCGGGGGGGGCCTCAGATACGCAGTATTTT. The variable domain in full, with the rest retrieved from reference TRBV11-3 and TRBJ2-3, is EAGVVQSPRYKIIEKKQPVAFWCNPISGHNTLYWYLQNLGQGPELLIRYENEEAVDDSQLPKDRFSAERLKGVDSTLKIQPAELGDSAVYLCASSSGGASDTQYFGPGTRLTVL.

This chain connects TRBV7-9 to TRBJ1-1; D uncertain. Germline V gene sequence: CDR1 SEHNR, CDR2 FQNEAQ (reference sequence). This CDR3 has 12 amino acids. The ends were cut back, 1 base at V and 10 bases at J, with 10 bases in the middle. CDR3 loop: CASSLDPLGAFF. Here the CDR3 DNA reads TGTGCCAGCAGCTTAGACCCCTTGGGAGCTTTCTTT.

The rearrangement uses TRBV15 and TRBJ1-2; TRBD1 agrees at 8 bases. The CDR3 spans 15 residues. Germline values: CDR1 LNHNV, CDR2 YYDKDF (reference sequence). J gave up 7 bases and V 2 bases, and 9 bases lay outside the gene matches. CDR3 protein: CATSRSRGQVPGYTF. CDR3 sequence (DNA): TGTGCCACCAGCAGATCCAGGGGGCAGGTACCTGGCTACACCTTC. Filled out from reference TRBV15 and TRBJ1-2, the complete variable domain reads DAMVIQNPRYQVTQFGKPVTLSCSQTLNHNVMYWYQQKSSQAPKLLFHYYDKDFNNEADTPDNFQSRRPNTSFCFLDIRSPGLGDTAMYLCATSRSRGQVPGYTFGSGTRLTVV.

The rearrangement uses TRBV9 and TRBJ2-2; D remains ambiguous. The CDR3 is made up of 15 amino acids. Germline V gives CDR1 SGDLS, CDR2 YYNGEE. Trimming cost V 3 bases and J 0 bases, with 9 bases left between them. The CDR3 DNA reads as TGTGCCAGCAGCGGGGCGAGCTCGAACACCGGGGAGCTGTTTTTT. Encoded protein: CASSGASSNTGELFF. The variable domain in full, completed from reference TRBV9 and TRBJ2-2, reads DSGVTQTPKHLITATGQRVTLRCSPRSGDLSVYWYQQSLDQGLQFLIQYYNGEERAKGNILERFSAQQFPDLHSELNLSSLELGDSALYFCASSGASSNTGELFFGEGSRLTVL.

The rearrangement joins TRBV7-9 to TRBJ2-5, with TRBD2 identical over 9 bases. The germline V gene has CDR1 SEHNR and CDR2 FQNEAQ (reference sequence). With 2 bases clipped from V and 4 bases from J, the junction kept 14 bases outside the gene matches. The CDR3 length is 18 residues. CDR3 bases: TGTGCCAGCAGCTTATTAGGTAGGGCTAGCGGGATCGGAGAGACCCAGTACTTC. It encodes CASSLLGRASGIGETQYF.

The genes are TRBV19 and TRBJ1-1; D is perhaps TRBD1 (5 bases). Trimming took 2 bases from V and 10 from J, leaving 14 bases between them. Germline CDR1 LNHDA, CDR2 SQIVND (reference sequence). This CDR3 spans 13 amino acids. CDR3 sequence: CASSINLGLGAFF. CDR3 bases: TGTGCCAGTAGTATAAATTTGGGACTGGGAGCTTTCTTT. The entire variable domain, with the rest obtained from reference TRBV19 and TRBJ1-1, is as follows: DGGITQSPKYLFRKEGQNVTLSCEQNLNHDAMYWYRQDPGQGLRLIYYSQIVNDFQKGDIAEGYSVSREKKESFPLTVTSAQKNPTAFYLCASSINLGLGAFFGQGTRLTVV.

The chain employs TRBV2 and TRBJ2-7, with 7 bases lining up with TRBD1. This CDR3 has 13 amino acids. V shed 4 bases and J 2 bases; nucleotides not matched to a gene: 2. Germline values: CDR1 SNHLY, CDR2 FYNNEI. CDR3 DNA: TGTGCCAGCAGTGGACAGGGACCCTACGAGCAGTACTTC. Translation: CASSGQGPYEQYF.

This clone has just one count. V usage is TRBV28 and J usage is TRBJ2-4; no reliable D call. Trimming took off 5 bases at V and 5 bases at J, with 19 bases between the two ends. The CDR3 sequence is 16 residues long. Germline CDR1 MDHEN, CDR2 SYDVKM. CDR3 coding DNA: TGTGCCAGCAGTCCACCCCTTCCCCTTACTCAAAACATTCAGTACTTC. This gives the protein CASSPPLPLTQNIQYF.

This clone was counted once. V usage is TRBV29-1 and J usage is TRBJ2-1; 12 nucleotides agree with TRBD2. Germline CDR1 reads SQVTM; CDR2 reads ANQGSEA. The CDR3 extends over 13 amino acids. V was pared by 8 bases and J by 8 bases, with 7 bases of the junction left unmatched. In nucleotides, the CDR3 is TGCAGCTTCAGACTAGCGGGAGTCTATGAGCAGTTCTTC. It is translated as CSFRLAGVYEQFF.

This clone occurred a few times. The genes are TRBV18 and TRBJ1-2; TRBD1 matches 9 bases. CDR1 and CDR2 (germline): KGHSH, LQKENI. CDR3 length: 14 residues. J gave up 6 bases and V 1 base, and 3 bases lay outside the gene matches. CDR3 protein: CASSPRTGAHGYTF. For the CDR3, the DNA is TGTGCCAGCTCACCACGGACAGGGGCCCATGGCTACACCTTC.

The V gene is TRBV7-9, the J gene TRBJ2-3; D unclear. The germline V gene encodes CDR1 SEHNR and CDR2 FQNEAQ (reference sequence). The CDR3 runs to 17 residues. Trimming pared 5 bases from V and 4 bases from J, leaving 22 bases between. This CDR3 is CASSQTTGPRMPDTQYF. DNA for the CDR3: TGTGCCAGCAGCCAAACAACTGGGCCGAGGATGCCAGATACGCAGTATTTT. The variable domain in full, completed from reference TRBV7-9 and TRBJ2-3, reads DTGVSQNPRHKITKRGQNVTFRCDPISEHNRLYWYRQTLGQGPEFLTYFQNEAQLEKSRLLSDRFSAERPKGSFSTLEIQRTEQGDSAMYLCASSQTTGPRMPDTQYFGPGTRLTVL.

The DNA of the CDR3 is TGTGCCAGCAGTTTACAGGCTATGAACACTGAAGCTTTCTTT. Protein sequence: CASSLQAMNTEAFF. The chain couples TRBV28 to TRBJ1-1; no firm D call. The germline V gene encodes CDR1 MDHEN and CDR2 SYDVKM. The CDR3 consists of 14 residues. Deletions cut 2 bases from V and 0 bases from J, with 7 bases between. The full variable domain, completed using reference TRBV28 and TRBJ1-1, is DVKVTQSSRYLVKRTGEKVFLECVQDMDHENMFWYRQDPGLGLRLIYFSYDVKMKEKGDIPEGYSVSREKKERFSLILESASTNQTSMYLCASSLQAMNTEAFFGQGTRLTVV.